A single T cell receptor (beta chain) is shown here with its context. Its antigen is unknown. Via MiXCR, TCRdb re-called the 5' RACE reads, giving one row per CDR3 protein. The sample holds about 320,000 distinct CDR3 sequences, roughly 13% seen once. This sample is part of a study of T-cell memory formation after mild COVID-19. Study-level findings and limits: Of the contracting clones, CD4+ ones lay mainly in CM and EM, and CD8+ ones in EMRA. Clones from the second wave (peaking day 37) had unconfirmed SARS-CoV-2 specificity.

The sample consisted of PBMCs or a T cell subset sorted from them (not recorded which). The origin of this receptor is a man aged 18 to 29 who had mild COVID-19 (a few samples of this study predate the infection). Cell type and time point are not known.

The CDR3, as DNA: TGTGCCAGCAGGTCAGGAGGAAACATTCAGTACTTC. Translated, it gives CASRSGGNIQYF. The chain is built from TRBV12-3 or TRBV12-4 and TRBJ2-4; TRBD2 might be the D (5 bases). This CDR3 is built from 12 residues. Between the trimmed V and J ends, which lost 6 bases and 6 bases, there was a span of 9 bases.